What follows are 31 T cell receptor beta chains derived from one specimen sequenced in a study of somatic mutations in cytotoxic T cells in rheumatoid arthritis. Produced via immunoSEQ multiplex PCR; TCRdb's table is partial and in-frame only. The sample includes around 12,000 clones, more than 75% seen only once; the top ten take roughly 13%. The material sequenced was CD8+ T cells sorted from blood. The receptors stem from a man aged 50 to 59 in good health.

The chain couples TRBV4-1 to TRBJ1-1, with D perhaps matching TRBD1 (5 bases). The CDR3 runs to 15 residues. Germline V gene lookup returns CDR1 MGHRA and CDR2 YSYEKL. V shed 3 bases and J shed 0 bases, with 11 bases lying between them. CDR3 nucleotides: TGCGCCAGCAGCCAGCAGGGTGGTCTGAACACTGAAGCTTTCTTT. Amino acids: CASSQQGGLNTEAFF.

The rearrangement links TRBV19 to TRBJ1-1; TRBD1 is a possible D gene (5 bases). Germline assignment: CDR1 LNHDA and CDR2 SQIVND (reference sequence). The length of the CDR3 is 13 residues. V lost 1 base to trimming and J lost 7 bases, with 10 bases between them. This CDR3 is CASSIGGGREAFF. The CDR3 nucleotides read TGTGCCAGTAGTATAGGGGGCGGTCGTGAAGCTTTCTTT.

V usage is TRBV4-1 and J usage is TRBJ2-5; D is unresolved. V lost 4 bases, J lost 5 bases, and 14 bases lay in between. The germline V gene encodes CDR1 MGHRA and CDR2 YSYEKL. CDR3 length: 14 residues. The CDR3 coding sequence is TGCGCCAGCAGCCCCCCAAACGGTCTTGAGACCCAGTACTTC. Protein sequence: CASSPPNGLETQYF.

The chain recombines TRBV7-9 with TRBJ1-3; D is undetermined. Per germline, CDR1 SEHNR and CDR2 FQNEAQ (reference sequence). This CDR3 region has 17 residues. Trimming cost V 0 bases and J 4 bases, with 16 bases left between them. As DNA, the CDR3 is TGTGCCAGCAGCTTAGCGCTGGCAGACCCCTCGGGAAACACCATATATTTT. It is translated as CASSLALADPSGNTIYF.

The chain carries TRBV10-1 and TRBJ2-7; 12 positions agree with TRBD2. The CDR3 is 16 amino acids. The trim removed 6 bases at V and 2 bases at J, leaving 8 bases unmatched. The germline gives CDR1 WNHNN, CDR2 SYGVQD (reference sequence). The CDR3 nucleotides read TGCGCCAGCAGAAAAAGACTAGCGGGGGCCACCTACGAGCAGTACGTC. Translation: CASRKRLAGATYEQYV.

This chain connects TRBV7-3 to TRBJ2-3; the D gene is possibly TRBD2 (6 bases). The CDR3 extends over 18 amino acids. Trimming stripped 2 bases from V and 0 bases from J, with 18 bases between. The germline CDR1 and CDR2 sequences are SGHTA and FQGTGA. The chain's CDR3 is CASSLYELGGASTDTQYF. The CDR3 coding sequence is TGTGCCAGCAGCTTATATGAGTTAGGAGGGGCGAGCACAGATACGCAGTATTTT.

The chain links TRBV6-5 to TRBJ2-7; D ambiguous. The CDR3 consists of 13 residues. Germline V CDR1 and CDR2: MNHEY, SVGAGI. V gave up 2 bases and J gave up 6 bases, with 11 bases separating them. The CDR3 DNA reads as TGTGCCAGCAGTTACGTCTTCGGGCGCGAGCAGTACTTC. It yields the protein CASSYVFGREQYF.

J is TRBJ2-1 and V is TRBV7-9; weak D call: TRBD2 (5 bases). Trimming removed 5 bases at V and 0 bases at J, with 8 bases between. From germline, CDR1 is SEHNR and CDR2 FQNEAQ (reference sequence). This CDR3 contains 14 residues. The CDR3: CASSAEGSYNEQFF. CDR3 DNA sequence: TGTGCCAGCAGCGCCGAGGGCTCCTACAATGAGCAGTTCTTC.

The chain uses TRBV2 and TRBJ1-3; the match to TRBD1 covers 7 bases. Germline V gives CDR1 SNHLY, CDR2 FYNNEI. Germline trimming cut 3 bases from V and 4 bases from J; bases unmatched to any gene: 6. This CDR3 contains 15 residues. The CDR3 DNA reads TGTGCCAGCAGTGACGATACAGGGGACGGAAACACCATATATTTT. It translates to CASSDDTGDGNTIYF.

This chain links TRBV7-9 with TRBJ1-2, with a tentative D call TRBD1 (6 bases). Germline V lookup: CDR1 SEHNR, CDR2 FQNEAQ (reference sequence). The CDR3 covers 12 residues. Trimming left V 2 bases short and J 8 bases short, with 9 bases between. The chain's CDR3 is CASSLNRAGYTF. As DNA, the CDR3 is TGTGCCAGCAGCTTAAACAGGGCGGGCTACACCTTC.

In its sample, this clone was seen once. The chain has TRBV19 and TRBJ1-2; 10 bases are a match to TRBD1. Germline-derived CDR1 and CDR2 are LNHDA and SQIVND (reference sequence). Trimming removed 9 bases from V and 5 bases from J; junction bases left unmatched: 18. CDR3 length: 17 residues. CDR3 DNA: TGTGCCAGCAGCGTCCGGGACAGGGGAGACCATGAGTATGGCTACACCTTC. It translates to CASSVRDRGDHEYGYTF.

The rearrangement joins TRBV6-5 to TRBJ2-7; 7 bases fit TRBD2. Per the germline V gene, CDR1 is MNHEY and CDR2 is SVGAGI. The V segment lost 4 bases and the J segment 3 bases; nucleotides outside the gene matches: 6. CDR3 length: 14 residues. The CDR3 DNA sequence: TGTGCCAGCAGTTCAATCGGGGGGATCTACGAGCAGTACTTC. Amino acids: CASSSIGGIYEQYF.

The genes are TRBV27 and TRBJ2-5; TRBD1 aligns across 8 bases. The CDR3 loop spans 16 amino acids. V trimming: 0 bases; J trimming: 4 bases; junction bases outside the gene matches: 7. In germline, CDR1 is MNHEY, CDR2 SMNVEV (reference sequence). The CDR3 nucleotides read TGTGCCAGCAGTTTATCGTGGGCAGGGGGCGGAGAGACCCAGTACTTC. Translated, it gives CASSLSWAGGGETQYF.

CDR3 protein: CASSLHLIPTGNNEQFF. As DNA, the CDR3 is TGTGCCAGCAGCTTACACCTTATCCCGACAGGTAACAATGAGCAGTTCTTC. V and J are TRBV7-9 and TRBJ2-1; D perhaps matches TRBD1 (6 bases). Trimming took off 2 bases at V and 5 bases at J, with 19 bases between the two ends. This CDR3 is 17 amino acids long. CDR1 SEHNR and CDR2 FQNEAQ come from the germline V gene (reference sequence).

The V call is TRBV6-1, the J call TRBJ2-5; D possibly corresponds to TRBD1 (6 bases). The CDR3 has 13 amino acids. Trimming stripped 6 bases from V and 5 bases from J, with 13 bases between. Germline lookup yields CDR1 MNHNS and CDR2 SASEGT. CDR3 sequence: CASSEGDGETQYF. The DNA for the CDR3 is TGTGCCAGCAGCGAGGGGGATGGCGAGACCCAGTACTTC.

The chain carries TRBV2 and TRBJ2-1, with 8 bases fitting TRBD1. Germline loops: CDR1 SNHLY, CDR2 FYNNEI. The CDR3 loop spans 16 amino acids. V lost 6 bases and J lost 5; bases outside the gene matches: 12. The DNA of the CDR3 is TGTGCCAGCAGGGACCAGGGGGCAATTCTCGACAATGAGCAGTTCTTC. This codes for CASRDQGAILDNEQFF.

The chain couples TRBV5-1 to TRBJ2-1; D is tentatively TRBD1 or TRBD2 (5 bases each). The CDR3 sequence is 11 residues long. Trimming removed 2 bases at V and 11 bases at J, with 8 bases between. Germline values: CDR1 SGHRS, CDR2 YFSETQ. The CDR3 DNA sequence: TGCGCCAGCAGCTTTTCGGGACAGCAGTTCTTC. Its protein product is CASSFSGQQFF.

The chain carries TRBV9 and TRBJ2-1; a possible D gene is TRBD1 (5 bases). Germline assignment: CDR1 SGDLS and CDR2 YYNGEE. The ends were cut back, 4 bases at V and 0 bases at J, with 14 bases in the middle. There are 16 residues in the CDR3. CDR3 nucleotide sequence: TGTGCCAGCAGCCCGAAGACAGAAGTCTCCTACAATGAGCAGTTCTTC. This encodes CASSPKTEVSYNEQFF.

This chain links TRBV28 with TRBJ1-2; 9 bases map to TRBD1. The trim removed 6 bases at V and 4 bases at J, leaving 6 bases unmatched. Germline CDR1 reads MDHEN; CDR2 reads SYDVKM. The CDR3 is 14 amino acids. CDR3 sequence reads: CASRQDRGLYGYTF. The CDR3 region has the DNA TGTGCCAGCAGGCAGGACAGGGGCCTCTATGGCTACACCTTC.

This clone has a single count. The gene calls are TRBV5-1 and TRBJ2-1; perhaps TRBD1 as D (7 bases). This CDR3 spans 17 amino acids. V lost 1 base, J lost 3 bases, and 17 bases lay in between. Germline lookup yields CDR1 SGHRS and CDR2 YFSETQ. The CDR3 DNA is TGCGCCAGCAGCTTGCGGTTCGGGGGACAGATCTACAATGAGCAGTTCTTC. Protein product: CASSLRFGGQIYNEQFF.

CDR3 residues: CASSFGGSLQPQHF. In DNA form, the CDR3 reads TGTGCCAGCAGCTTTGGGGGGAGTCTCCAGCCCCAGCATTTT. J is TRBJ1-5 and V is TRBV13; D perhaps matches TRBD1 (5 bases). V was clipped by 3 bases and J by 7 bases, with 13 bases between them. This CDR3 region has 14 residues. Germline V gene lookup returns CDR1 PRHDT and CDR2 FYEKMQ (reference sequence).

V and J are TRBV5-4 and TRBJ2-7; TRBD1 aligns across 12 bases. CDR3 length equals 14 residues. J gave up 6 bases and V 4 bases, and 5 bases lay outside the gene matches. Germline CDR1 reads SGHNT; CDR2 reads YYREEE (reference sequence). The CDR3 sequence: CASSRGQGAGEQYV. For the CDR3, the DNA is TGTGCCAGCAGCCGGGGACAGGGGGCGGGCGAGCAGTACGTC.

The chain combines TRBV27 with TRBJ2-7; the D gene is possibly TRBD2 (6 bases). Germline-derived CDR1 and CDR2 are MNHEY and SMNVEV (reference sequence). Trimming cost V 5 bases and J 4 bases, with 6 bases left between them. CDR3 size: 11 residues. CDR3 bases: TGTGCCAGCAGTGGGGGGTACGAGCAGTACTTC. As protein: CASSGGYEQYF.

As DNA, the CDR3 is TGTGCCAGCAGTGGTATGACCGGGGAGCTGTTTTTT. Translating gives CASSGMTGELFF. This chain links TRBV6-1 with TRBJ2-2; D call uncertain. The V gene's germline CDR1 is MNHNS and CDR2 SASEGT. The CDR3 has 12 amino acids. Trimming left V 4 bases short and J 5 bases short, with 5 bases between.

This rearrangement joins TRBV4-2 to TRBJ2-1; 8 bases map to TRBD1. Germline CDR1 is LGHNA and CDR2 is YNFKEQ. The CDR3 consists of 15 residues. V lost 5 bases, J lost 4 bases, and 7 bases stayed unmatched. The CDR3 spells CASSYRGANYNEQFF. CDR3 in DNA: TGTGCCAGCAGCTACAGGGGGGCTAATTACAATGAGCAGTTCTTC.

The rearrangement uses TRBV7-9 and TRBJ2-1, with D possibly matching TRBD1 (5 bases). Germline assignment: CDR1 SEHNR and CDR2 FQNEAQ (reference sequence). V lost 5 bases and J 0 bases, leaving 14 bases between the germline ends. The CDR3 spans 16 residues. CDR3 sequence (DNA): TGTGCCAGCAGCGCCCGTGGGGCCCGCTCCTACAATGAGCAGTTCTTC. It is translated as CASSARGARSYNEQFF.

Here the CDR3 reads CASSQDTRVTTEAFF. In DNA form, the CDR3 reads TGCGCCAGCAGCCAAGATACGAGGGTTACCACTGAAGCTTTCTTT. The chain is built from TRBV4-3 and TRBJ1-1, with D uncertain. The V and J ends lost 0 bases and 4 bases respectively, with 12 bases between them. CDR3 length: 15 residues. Germline V gene data show CDR1 as LGHNA and CDR2 as YSLEER.

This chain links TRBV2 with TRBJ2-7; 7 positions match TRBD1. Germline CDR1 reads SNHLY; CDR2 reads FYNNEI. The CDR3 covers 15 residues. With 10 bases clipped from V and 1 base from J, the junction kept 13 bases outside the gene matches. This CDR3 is CANYATGTESYEQYF. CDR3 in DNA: TGTGCCAACTACGCGACAGGGACGGAGTCCTACGAGCAGTACTTC.

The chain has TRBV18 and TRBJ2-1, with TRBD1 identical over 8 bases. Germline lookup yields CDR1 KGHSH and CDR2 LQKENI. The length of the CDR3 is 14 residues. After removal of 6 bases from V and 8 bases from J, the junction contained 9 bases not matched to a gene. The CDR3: CASSQTGALDEQFF. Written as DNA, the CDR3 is TGTGCCAGCTCCCAGACAGGGGCCCTGGATGAGCAGTTCTTC.

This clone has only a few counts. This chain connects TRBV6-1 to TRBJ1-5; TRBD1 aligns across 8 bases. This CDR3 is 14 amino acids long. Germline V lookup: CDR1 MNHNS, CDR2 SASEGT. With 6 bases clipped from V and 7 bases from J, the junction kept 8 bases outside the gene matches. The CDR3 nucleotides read TGTGCCAGCAGGGAGACAGGGGAAGGCCAGCCCCAGCATTTT. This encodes CASRETGEGQPQHF.

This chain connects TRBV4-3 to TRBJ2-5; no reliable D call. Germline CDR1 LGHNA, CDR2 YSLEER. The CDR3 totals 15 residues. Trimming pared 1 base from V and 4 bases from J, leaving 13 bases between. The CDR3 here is CASSQVPYPAETQYF. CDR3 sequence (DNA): TGCGCCAGCAGCCAAGTCCCCTACCCTGCAGAGACCCAGTACTTC.